This TCR beta chain comes out of a study of shared clonotypes between healthy human individuals. Negatively enriched CD4+ T cells were divided by CD45RA into naive and memory. Germline CDR1 reads MRHNA; CDR2 reads SNTAGT. The CDR3 contains 16 residues. V dropped 3 bases and J dropped 2 bases, with 16 bases sitting between them. General observations from the study: The study sampled only blood, and tissue repertoires likely differ. Between a few donors, naive CD4 clonotypes were shared at a level of about 5%.

Of note for this clone: The antigen remains undetermined.

Sequenced by immunoSEQ multiplex PCR; TCRdb stores in-frame clones only, minus some. The repertoire consists of about 600,000 clones, with around 97% occurring once and the leading ten covering around 0.058%. The chain employs TRBV6-4 and TRBJ1-2; D ambiguous. Sequencing was performed on naive CD4+ T cells sorted from blood. Sample subset: CD45RA+ positively selected. The TCR was taken from a woman in her twenties or thirties in good health. CDR3 nucleotides: TGTGCCAGCAGTGATGACATTCCCCGGCAAAACTATGGCTACACCTTC. This codes for CASSDDIPRQNYGYTF.